A single sample is the source of the 21 T cell receptor beta chains below, sequenced in a study of Ad26.COV2.S vaccination and SARS-CoV-2 variants. The repertoire was sequenced with immunoSEQ multiplex PCR; TCRdb's copy has only in-frame clones and lacks some. The table shows over 90,000 clones, with around 80% occurring only once. The starting material was peripheral blood, obtained after recovery from COVID-19. These receptors were obtained from a human donor who had recovered from COVID-19.

The chain carries TRBV2 and TRBJ1-4; TRBD1 matches at 10 bases. The germline CDR1 and CDR2 sequences are SNHLY and FYNNEI. The CDR3 is 15 residues long. The V segment lost 6 bases and the J segment 8 bases; nucleotides outside the gene matches: 9. The CDR3 region has the DNA TGTGCCAGCAGCCCGACAGGGGGCGCGAGAGAAAAACTGTTTTTT. It is translated as CASSPTGGAREKLFF.

In its sample, this clone was seen many times. V usage is TRBV28 and J usage is TRBJ1-1; tentative D call: TRBD1 (5 bases). From germline, CDR1 is MDHEN and CDR2 SYDVKM. Trimming took off 1 base at V and 4 bases at J, with 13 bases between the two ends. The CDR3 totals 15 residues. The CDR3 DNA is TGTGCCAGCAGTTTATATGGGGCGTCGGGCACTGAAGCTTTCTTT. Residues: CASSLYGASGTEAFF.

The chain is built from TRBV5-6 and TRBJ2-5; D uncertain. This CDR3 contains 11 residues. V lost 4 bases and J lost 4, with 5 bases in between. Germline loops: CDR1 SGHDT, CDR2 YYEEEE. The DNA for the CDR3 is TGTGCCAGCAGCAAGGTAGAGACCCAGTACTTC. It translates to CASSKVETQYF.

This clone was observed once. The chain joins TRBV6-5 to TRBJ2-1, with D hard to call. Germline values: CDR1 MNHEY, CDR2 SVGAGI. V was pared by 6 bases and J by 7 bases, with 4 bases between. This CDR3 contains 10 residues. CDR3 loop: CASSQNEQFF. The CDR3 bases are TGTGCCAGCAGCCAGAATGAGCAGTTCTTC.

The chain has TRBV5-1 and TRBJ1-2, with D tentatively TRBD1 (5 bases). The CDR3 is 14 amino acids. V was cut by 4 bases and J by 2 bases, with 12 bases left in between. Germline CDR1 is SGHRS and CDR2 is YFSETQ. CDR3: CASSNSQGNYGYTF. In DNA, the CDR3 is TGCGCCAGCAGCAACAGCCAGGGAAACTATGGCTACACCTTC.

This clone was counted between two and nine times. The chain links TRBV10-3 to TRBJ1-1; 9 nucleotides match TRBD1. V was clipped by 4 bases and J by 5 bases; unmatched bases: 5. Germline lookup yields CDR1 ENHRY and CDR2 SYGVKD. This CDR3 spans 14 amino acids. CDR3 DNA: TGTGCCATCAGTGGACAGGGGGAAAAAACTGAAGCTTTCTTT. The encoded protein is CAISGQGEKTEAFF.

The V call is TRBV28, the J call TRBJ2-5, with 8 bases lining up with TRBD2. CDR3 length: 14 amino acids. Germline CDR1 MDHEN, CDR2 SYDVKM. V was clipped by 6 bases and J by 5 bases; unmatched bases: 8. As DNA, the CDR3 is TGTGCCAGCAGGCCGGGGGGGGGTTCTGAGACCCAGTACTTC. It translates to CASRPGGGSETQYF. Full variable domain (outside the CDR3, taken from reference TRBV28 and TRBJ2-5): DVKVTQSSRYLVKRTGEKVFLECVQDMDHENMFWYRQDPGLGLRLIYFSYDVKMKEKGDIPEGYSVSREKKERFSLILESASTNQTSMYLCASRPGGGSETQYFGPGTRLLVL.

The V gene is TRBV11-2, the J gene TRBJ2-7; no clear D. This CDR3 has 14 residues. Looked up from germline, CDR1 is SGHAT and CDR2 is FQNNGV. V lost 5 bases and J 2 bases, leaving 13 bases between the germline ends. CDR3: CASSPGPEAYEQYF. As DNA, the CDR3 is TGTGCCAGCAGCCCGGGCCCCGAAGCCTACGAGCAGTACTTC. Looking up the rest from reference TRBV11-2 and TRBJ2-7 gives the full variable domain: EAGVAQSPRYKIIEKRQSVAFWCNPISGHATLYWYQQILGQGPKLLIQFQNNGVVDDSQLPKDRFSAERLKGVDSTLKIQPAKLEDSAVYLCASSPGPEAYEQYFGPGTRLTVT.

The gene calls are TRBV2 and TRBJ2-2; 9 nucleotides line up with TRBD2. J lost 8 bases, V lost 11 bases, and 12 bases had no gene match. This CDR3 spans 14 amino acids. The V gene's germline CDR1 is SNHLY and CDR2 FYNNEI. CDR3 sequence (DNA): TGTGCCCTACGTGGCGGGGGGGCTTCAGGGGAGCTGTTTTTT. Its protein is CALRGGGASGELFF.

V is TRBV2 and J is TRBJ1-1; D call uncertain. This CDR3 is 12 amino acids long. Germline V gives CDR1 SNHLY, CDR2 FYNNEI. V gave up 8 bases and J gave up 0 bases, with 7 bases separating them. The CDR3 loop is CASRRVNTEAFF. CDR3 bases: TGTGCCAGCCGACGGGTGAACACTGAAGCTTTCTTT. Drawing the rest from reference TRBV2 and TRBJ1-1, the complete variable domain is EPEVTQTPSHQVTQMGQEVILRCVPISNHLYFYWYRQILGQKVEFLVSFYNNEISEKSEIFDDQFSVERPDGSNFTLKIRSTKLEDSAMYFCASRRVNTEAFFGQGTRLTVV.

The chain links TRBV27 to TRBJ2-3; D remains unclear. Trimming removed 6 bases at V and 5 bases at J, with 12 bases between. This CDR3 region has 13 residues. Germline values: CDR1 MNHEY, CDR2 SMNVEV (reference sequence). The CDR3 nucleotides read TGTGCCAGCAGCCGTAGACTTGTAGATACGCAGTATTTT. Amino acids: CASSRRLVDTQYF.

This sequence joins TRBV5-1 and TRBJ2-3; D unclear. CDR1 is SGHRS and CDR2 is YFSETQ in the germline V gene. V was shortened by 3 bases and J by 1 base, with 15 bases between the two germline ends. This CDR3 is built from 16 residues. CDR3 sequence reads: CASSSDGSPGTDTQYF. DNA for the CDR3: TGCGCCAGCAGCTCGGATGGATCCCCGGGCACAGATACGCAGTATTTT.

The rearrangement joins TRBV4-3 to TRBJ1-1; no reliable D call. Germline V gene sequence: CDR1 LGHNA, CDR2 YSLEER. The V end lost 0 bases, the J end lost 4 bases, and 12 bases lay between the germline ends. The CDR3 contains 15 residues. CDR3 DNA: TGCGCCAGCAGCCAAGATCGCGGGCCGGGCACTGAAGCTTTCTTT. This sequence encodes CASSQDRGPGTEAFF.

This clone was seen a handful of times. The chain has TRBV5-6 and TRBJ2-3; 7 bases are a match to TRBD2. The CDR3 extends over 15 amino acids. V shed 0 bases, J shed 1 base, and the junction held 2 bases outside the gene matches. Germline loops: CDR1 SGHDT, CDR2 YYEEEE. The CDR3 coding sequence is TGTGCCAGCAGCTTGGTGGCGGGGGGCACAGATACGCAGTATTTT. It specifies CASSLVAGGTDTQYF.

CDR3 protein: CATSRDQGYTDTQYF. CDR3 nucleotide sequence: TGTGCCACCAGCAGAGATCAGGGGTACACAGATACGCAGTATTTT. The gene calls are TRBV15 and TRBJ2-3; weak D call: TRBD1 (6 bases). The CDR3 sequence is 15 residues long. CDR1 LNHNV and CDR2 YYDKDF come from the germline V gene (reference sequence). Trimming cost V 0 bases and J 2 bases, with 9 bases left between them.

J is TRBJ2-2 and V is TRBV3-1 (or the pseudogene TRBV3-2), with D tentatively TRBD2 (5 bases). CDR3 length equals 14 residues. The V gene's germline CDR1 is LGHDT and CDR2 YNNKEL (reference sequence). V was shortened by 4 bases and J by 2 bases, with 8 bases between the two germline ends. As DNA, the CDR3 is TGTGCCAGCAGCCGGACTGAAAACACCGGGGAGCTGTTTTTT. It translates to CASSRTENTGELFF.

DNA of the CDR3: TGTGCCAGCAGTTACTCGACCTTGTCAGACAGGATCTCTCAGCCCCAGCATTTT. Its translation is CASSYSTLSDRISQPQHF. This chain joins TRBV6-2 or TRBV6-3 and TRBJ1-5; D possibly corresponds to TRBD1 (6 bases). Per the germline V gene, CDR1 is MNHEY and CDR2 is SVGEGT. The ends were cut back, 0 bases at V and 6 bases at J, with 21 bases in the middle. The CDR3 sequence is 18 residues long.

The chain carries TRBV28 and TRBJ1-6, with a tentative D call TRBD1 (6 bases). Per the germline V gene, CDR1 is MDHEN and CDR2 is SYDVKM. V lost 5 bases, J lost 10 bases, and 15 bases lay in between. The length of the CDR3 is 14 residues. The CDR3, as DNA: TGTGCCAGCAGTATACAGGGAATGGGGTCACCCCTCCACTTT. Protein: CASSIQGMGSPLHF.

This clone has just one count. The gene calls are TRBV19 and TRBJ1-1; 9 bases match TRBD1. Germline loops: CDR1 LNHDA, CDR2 SQIVND (reference sequence). The CDR3 contains 12 residues. With 8 bases clipped from V and 7 bases from J, the junction kept 5 bases outside the gene matches. CDR3 amino acids: CASRDRALEAFF. DNA for the CDR3: TGTGCCAGTCGGGACAGGGCGCTTGAAGCTTTCTTT.

This sequence joins TRBV2 and TRBJ2-7; TRBD2 matches at 8 bases. The CDR3 runs 15 residues. Trimming took 2 bases from V and 2 from J; bases not matched to a gene: 5. Per the germline V gene, CDR1 is SNHLY and CDR2 is FYNNEI. The CDR3 nucleotides read TGTGCCAGCAGTGAATCCTGGACTAGCCCCTACGAGCAGTACTTC. This gives the protein CASSESWTSPYEQYF.

The chain joins TRBV3-1 (or the pseudogene TRBV3-2) to TRBJ2-3, with D perhaps TRBD2 (5 bases). Germline CDR1 is LGHDT and CDR2 is YNNKEL (reference sequence). The CDR3 consists of 14 residues. The ends were cut back, 0 bases at V and 4 bases at J, with 8 bases in the middle. The CDR3 protein is CASSQDWRSDTQYF. The DNA of the CDR3 is TGTGCCAGCAGCCAAGATTGGAGGTCAGATACGCAGTATTTT.